Below are 8 T cell receptor beta chains sequenced from a single sample in a study of PD-L1 blockade in urothelial cancer. Some clones are missing from TCRdb's copy, which holds only in-frame ones; the method was immunoSEQ multiplex PCR. The table shows about 110,000 clones, with approximately 86% occurring only once. This specimen consisted of PBMCs, obtained around atezolizumab (anti-PD-L1) treatment. All receptors derive from a man between 45 and 60 years old with urothelial cancer.

This CDR3 reads CASSLRPGLDFAGEQFF. CDR3 in DNA: TGCGCCAGCAGTCTCAGACCGGGACTAGATTTTGCAGGTGAGCAGTTCTTC. The chain recombines TRBV23-1 with TRBJ2-1, with 8 bases fitting TRBD2. TRBV23-1 carries the ORF label, with uncertain function. This CDR3 has 17 amino acids. V lost 4 bases and J lost 9; bases outside the gene matches: 17.

This clone was detected once. The rearrangement uses TRBV19 and TRBJ1-2; D unresolved. The CDR3 is made up of 15 amino acids. Trimming cost V 1 base and J 4 bases, with 13 bases left between them. Germline-derived CDR1 and CDR2 are LNHDA and SQIVND (reference sequence). The CDR3 is CASSIGVKGSYGYTF. CDR3 in DNA: TGTGCCAGTAGTATAGGAGTGAAAGGGAGCTATGGCTACACCTTC.

V is TRBV18 and J is TRBJ1-1; possible D gene TRBD1, 6 bases. The CDR3 is made up of 15 amino acids. V was clipped by 0 bases and J by 0 bases, with 8 bases between them. CDR1 is KGHSH, CDR2 LQKENI, per germline. The CDR3 sequence: CASSPPGQMNTEAFF. The CDR3 coding sequence is TGTGCCAGCTCACCACCGGGACAAATGAACACTGAAGCTTTCTTT.

This chain links TRBV11-1 with TRBJ1-1; D not resolved. CDR1 and CDR2 from the germline V gene are SGHAT and FQDESV (reference sequence). V lost 6 bases, J lost 6 bases, and 14 bases lay in between. This CDR3 has 13 amino acids. The DNA for the CDR3 is TGTGCCAGCAGATCCTCCCGCCGGGCTGAAGCTTTCTTT. This gives the protein CASRSSRRAEAFF.

This clone was recorded only once. The V gene is TRBV28, the J gene TRBJ1-2, with TRBD1 matching over 7 bases. Germline V gene data show CDR1 as MDHEN and CDR2 as SYDVKM. J lost 2 bases, V lost 1 base, and 4 bases had no gene match. The CDR3 covers 15 residues. The CDR3 loop reads CASSLFGGGNYGYTF. CDR3 nucleotides: TGTGCCAGCAGTTTATTCGGAGGGGGCAACTATGGCTACACCTTC.

V is TRBV15 and J is TRBJ1-2, with TRBD1 identical over 7 bases. The CDR3 has 14 residues. Trimming removed 4 bases from V and 4 bases from J; junction bases left unmatched: 6. The germline V gene has CDR1 LNHNV and CDR2 YYDKDF (reference sequence). In nucleotides, the CDR3 is TGTGCCACCAGCAACCATGGGACAGTCTATGGCTACACCTTC. This translates into CATSNHGTVYGYTF.

The chain joins TRBV5-1 to TRBJ2-7; 11 bases agree with TRBD2. CDR3 size: 16 residues. With 4 bases clipped from V and 5 bases from J, the junction kept 11 bases outside the gene matches. Germline V gene data show CDR1 as SGHRS and CDR2 as YFSETQ. The CDR3 DNA reads as TGCGCCAGCAGCCCCACCTCACTAGCGGGAGCCCACGAGCAGTACTTC. Its protein product is CASSPTSLAGAHEQYF.

The rearrangement joins TRBV7-2 to TRBJ2-3, with 9 positions matching TRBD2. Germline loops: CDR1 SGHTA, CDR2 FQGNSA. This CDR3 comprises 15 residues. The J segment lost 6 bases and the V segment lost 2 bases, leaving 6 bases of the junction unmatched. The chain's CDR3 is CASSLLAGGLDTQYF. The CDR3 nucleotides read TGTGCCAGCAGCTTACTGGCGGGAGGGCTCGATACGCAGTATTTT.